These T cell receptor beta chains were read from a single sample in a study of regulatory dendritic cells for organ transplantation. TCRdb's table, derived via immunoSEQ multiplex PCR, lists solely in-frame clones and lacks some. The data show about 38,000 clones, around 90% seen once. The sample comprised naive CD8+ T cells from blood. Every receptor here comes from a human donor in good health. The CDR3 runs from the conserved cysteine through the conserved F or W. The order of the fields is J gene, V gene, CDR3 protein.

TRBJ1-2 TRBV12-1 CASSFYTVGTGGNYGYTF
TRBJ2-5 TRBV7-9 CASSTTRPEEAGMEETQYF
TRBJ2-7 TRBV28 CASSRDRWDGVSNEQYF
TRBJ2-1 TRBV7-6 CASSPARNIYNEQFF
TRBJ2-3 TRBV6-6 CASSSAFTDTQYF
TRBJ1-4 TRBV4-3 CASSHSQSGMGEKLFF
TRBJ1-1 TRBV7-9 CASSFFDGNTEAFF
TRBJ1-1 TRBV4-2 CASSQDSAGEAFF
TRBJ2-7 TRBV5-4 CASSLSLSYEQYF
TRBJ1-1 TRBV7-6 CASSSRQGINTEAFF
TRBJ2-5 TRBV7-9 CASSPGTSGEVTQYF
TRBJ2-1 TRBV4-3 CASSHDLASSYNEQFF
TRBJ2-1 TRBV7-7 CASSLWTPQEGSYNEQFF
TRBJ2-7 TRBV13 CASSLAGSSYEQYF
TRBJ2-5 TRBV28 CASIQGVGTQYF
TRBJ1-5 TRBV30 CAWSEIVSNQPQHF
TRBJ2-7 TRBV5-1 CASSLVATGLYEQYF
TRBJ2-7 TRBV28 CASSLQLANYEQYF
TRBJ2-1 TRBV27 CASSFAGGGYYNEQFF
TRBJ2-7 TRBV5-5 CASSLVGGTYEQYF
TRBJ1-2 TRBV2 CASMGDRGRGNYGYTF
TRBJ2-3 TRBV7-9 CASSHYSERLDTQYF
TRBJ2-1 TRBV6-6 CSFRRGNEQFF
TRBJ1-5 TRBV6-1 CASSEPGQGGNQPQHF
TRBJ2-1 TRBV5-1 CASSPDYRPYNEQFF
TRBJ2-7 TRBV9 CASSPGSSYEQYF
TRBJ1-4 TRBV21-1 CASRPNRGGQLSGNEKLFF
TRBJ1-4 TRBV2 CASSGRTGNEKLFF
TRBJ1-1 TRBV28 CASSLYRTYGAFF
TRBJ1-2 TRBV6-5 CASSYSPGIYGYTF
TRBJ1-2 TRBV6-1 CASSEEGGRTSGYTF